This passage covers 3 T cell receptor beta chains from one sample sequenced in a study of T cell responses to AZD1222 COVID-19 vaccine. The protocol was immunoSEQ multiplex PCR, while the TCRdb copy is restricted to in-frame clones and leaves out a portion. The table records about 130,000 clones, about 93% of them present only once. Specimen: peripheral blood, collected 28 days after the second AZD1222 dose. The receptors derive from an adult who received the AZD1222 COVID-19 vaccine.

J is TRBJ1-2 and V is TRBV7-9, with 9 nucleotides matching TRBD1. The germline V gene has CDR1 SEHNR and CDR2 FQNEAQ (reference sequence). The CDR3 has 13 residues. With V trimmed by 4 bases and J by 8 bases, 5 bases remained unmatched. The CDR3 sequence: CASSSGTGNGYTF. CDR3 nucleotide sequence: TGTGCCAGCAGCTCGGGGACAGGGAACGGCTACACCTTC.

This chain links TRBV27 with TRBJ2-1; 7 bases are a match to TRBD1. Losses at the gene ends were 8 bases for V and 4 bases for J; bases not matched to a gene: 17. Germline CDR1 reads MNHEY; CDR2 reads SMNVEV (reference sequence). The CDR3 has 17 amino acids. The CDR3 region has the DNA TGTGCCAGCCCCCCAATTCTAGGGGGCCGATCTTACAATGAGCAGTTCTTC. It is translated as CASPPILGGRSYNEQFF.

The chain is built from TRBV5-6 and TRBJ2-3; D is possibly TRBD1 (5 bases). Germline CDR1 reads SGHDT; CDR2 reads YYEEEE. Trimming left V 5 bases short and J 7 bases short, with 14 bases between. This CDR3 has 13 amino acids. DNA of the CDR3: TGTGCCAGCAGTCAAGGGTCAGGGAATACGCAGTATTTT. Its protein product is CASSQGSGNTQYF.